This T cell receptor (beta chain) was observed in a study of blood T cell repertoires in COVID-19. At the level of the study: Acute and convalescent COVID-19 specimens originated in the United States, Italy and Spain. T cells, B-cell-depleted T cells, or PBMCs supplied cDNA or gDNA.

Methods used by the authors: For nucleated cells, counts were estimated from reference gene primer amplification. Using immunoSEQ multiplex PCR, the repertoire was profiled, and TCRdb retains in-frame clones only, with some absent. The V and J calls and clone size were taken over from that table, and D and trimming were inferred from the DNA. The table records about 280,000 clones, roughly 86% of them present only once. This CDR3 region has 14 residues. Germline assignment: CDR1 SGHRS and CDR2 YFSETQ. The V end was cut by 0 bases, the J end by 3 bases, with 10 bases between. The V call is TRBV5-1, the J call TRBJ2-7, with D unclear. Sequencing was carried out using peripheral blood. The TCR originated in a woman aged 30 to 39 who had recovered from COVID-19. Here the CDR3 reads CASSLGDMNYEQYF. The CDR3, as DNA: TGCGCCAGCAGCTTGGGCGACATGAACTACGAGCAGTACTTC.